The source of this T cell receptor beta chain is a study of memory CD4+ T cells and cytomegalovirus serostatus. Overall study: Of the healthy Belgian adults, 9 or 10 were CMV seropositive and 24 seronegative. The study's findings and limits: CMV serostatus prediction reached median AUC about 0.96, or 0.93 with US-trained model.

The sort gate was single viable CD3+CD4+CD8-CD45RO+ cells for memory CD4+ T cells. Serostatus was set by detecting CMV pp150, pp28, p38, p52 IgG. Under the authors' procedure: Out-of-frame sequences were removed, leaving a few million distinct TCRbeta sequences. Libraries were prepared by immunoSEQ multiplex PCR; TCRdb keeps only in-frame clonotypes and omits some of them. D and trimming were read from the DNA, whereas the V and J calls and clone size are those reported in that table. The repertoire holds around 99,000 clones, with under 90% as singletons. The junction had 35 bases not matched to a gene; V was cut back by 7 bases and J by 5 bases. The CDR3 length is 23 residues. The count of this clone is one. Its matching antigen is unknown.

The V gene is TRBV23-1, the J gene TRBJ2-5, with TRBD1 matching over 9 bases. TRBV23-1 is marked as an open reading frame, function uncertain. Sequenced: memory CD4+ T cells from blood. This sequence was found in an adult in good health and CMV-seropositive. The CDR3: CASTYQFGRDRAFRQFNQETQYF. The DNA for the CDR3 is TGCGCCAGCACATACCAATTCGGGCGGGACAGGGCGTTCCGCCAATTCAATCAGGAGACCCAGTACTTC.